One and the same sample provided the 14 T cell receptor beta chains below, sequenced in a study of CXCR3-negative and CXCR3-positive naive CD8 T cells (dated by TCRdb to 2018 to 2020). Data came from a NextSeq 550. The Human TCR Profiling Kit (MiLaboratory) was used to prepare UMI-labeled 5' RACE TRB cDNA libraries. TCRdb reprocessed the reads, reporting each CDR3 protein sequence once and no DNA. In this sample's table one finds about 53,000 distinct CDR3 sequences. 0.42% of the sample is held by the ten biggest clonotypes. The sequenced sample was naive CXCR3- CD8+ T cells from blood. What the cell subset or site label conveys for this sample: CD45RO-CCR7+CD27+CD95- naive CD8+ T cells lacking CXCR3 (TNR3-). The receptors derive from a human donor in good health. Some clones in this sample may be carry-over from other donors' samples.

CDR3 amino acids: CASSPLRTNTEAFF. V is TRBV10-2 and J is TRBJ1-1; TCRdb lists TRBD1, though no DNA is available to test this call. The CDR3 runs to 14 residues. Germline assignment: CDR1 WSHSY and CDR2 SAAADI.

The chain employs TRBV29-1 and TRBJ2-2; the D call of TRBD2 rests on TCRdb alone, since no DNA is present to check it. The CDR3 extends over 12 amino acids. Germline V gene sequence: CDR1 SQVTM, CDR2 ANQGSEA. This CDR3 is CSVEGGRRELFF.

This chain joins TRBV7-9 and TRBJ2-5; lacking DNA, the TRBD1 call made by TCRdb goes unchecked. This CDR3 is 19 amino acids long. Per the germline V gene, CDR1 is SEHNR and CDR2 is FQNEAQ (reference sequence). CDR3 loop: CASSLFSPLRDPLRETQYF.

The chain's CDR3 is CSVVTGTGGSYEQYF. This chain uses TRBV29-1 with TRBJ2-7; TCRdb designates TRBD1, a call that cannot be tested without DNA. There are 15 residues in the CDR3. Germline CDR1 reads SQVTM; CDR2 reads ANQGSEA.

This chain joins TRBV6-5 and TRBJ2-7; TCRdb reports TRBD2, a call that lacks DNA to check it against. Germline CDR1 reads MNHEY; CDR2 reads SVGAGI. There are 16 residues in the CDR3. This CDR3 reads CASSYSLGLAFYEQYF.

This chain links TRBV29-1 with TRBJ2-7; TCRdb's D gene call, TRBD2, goes unchecked for lack of DNA. This CDR3 has 16 amino acids. From germline, CDR1 is SQVTM and CDR2 ANQGSEA. The CDR3 loop reads CSVEALSGGGLNEQYF.

This chain uses TRBV29-1 with TRBJ2-2; the D gene TCRdb calls, TRBD1, cannot be checked with no DNA. Germline V gene lookup returns CDR1 SQVTM and CDR2 ANQGSEA. CDR3 length: 13 amino acids. This CDR3 reads CSAEGRGPGELFF.

The genes are TRBV20-1 and TRBJ1-1; checking the TCRdb D call of TRBD1 is not possible without DNA. Germline CDR1 and CDR2: DFQATT and SNEGSKA (reference sequence). The CDR3 has 17 residues. The CDR3 region is CSARDMGQIIGVTEAFF.

The chain couples TRBV6-1 to TRBJ1-4; TCRdb calls TRBD1, which cannot be checked without DNA. The CDR3 sequence is 17 residues long. Germline lookup yields CDR1 MNHNS and CDR2 SASEGT. The CDR3 loop is CASSSAGDGLWEEKLFF.

The V gene is TRBV20-1, the J gene TRBJ1-1. CDR1 and CDR2 from the germline V gene are DFQATT and SNEGSKA (reference sequence). This CDR3 has 13 residues. The CDR3 here is CSARDRVDTEAFF.

The chain has TRBV27 and TRBJ2-7; no DNA is available, so the TRBD1 call from TCRdb remains unchecked. The CDR3 has 14 residues. The germline CDR1 and CDR2 sequences are MNHEY and SMNVEV (reference sequence). The CDR3 protein is CASSHRGRLYEQYF.

The CDR3: CASSSGQGYNEQFF. The chain recombines TRBV13 with TRBJ2-1; the TRBD1 assignment by TCRdb is unverifiable without DNA. The germline V gene has CDR1 PRHDT and CDR2 FYEKMQ (reference sequence). The CDR3 covers 14 residues.

The chain is built from TRBV28 and TRBJ2-3; TCRdb designates TRBD2, a call that cannot be tested without DNA. The CDR3 length is 17 residues. CDR1 and CDR2 (germline): MDHEN, SYDVKM. The CDR3 sequence: CASTAARIRLSTDTQYF.

CDR3 in amino acids: CASMMDRGANQPQHF. The chain couples TRBV6-5 to TRBJ1-5; TCRdb's assignment of TRBD1 cannot be checked, as there is no DNA. The CDR3 is made up of 15 amino acids. Germline CDR1 and CDR2: MNHEY and SVGAGI.